This T cell receptor (beta chain) was profiled in a study of identical twins' blood T cells (dated by TCRdb to the early 2010s). In terms of the full investigation: The approximately twelve libraries, six for the alpha chain and six for the beta chain, together yielded around 51 million Illumina reads. The study compared TCR alpha and beta chain repertoires of three pairs of monozygous twins using next-generation sequencing to assess genetic influence on repertoire formation.

The method was 5' RACE. TCRdb records Illumina Genome Analyzer IIx as the sequencer. RNA-based TCR cDNA libraries were prepared by a previously described protocol with several modifications. To prevent cross-contamination, sample-specific barcodes were added to both ends of each TCR cDNA library during cDNA synthesis and amplification. The authors' analysis ran thus. Between about 85,000 and nearly 550,000 clonotypes were identified per individual, with about 2 to 4 million CDR3-containing reads per library. After reads with improper barcode index combinations were thrown out, a cloneset for each library was built using the MiTCR software. While assembling CDR3 clonotypes, MiTCR filtered or rescued low-quality reads and corrected PCR and sequencing errors. Artificial out-of-frame clonotypes were mapped to in-frame sequences, with one indel allowed in the CDR3, and then removed. To measure how similar V and J gene usage was between donors, Jensen-Shannon divergence was divided by mean entropy. The public reads were reanalyzed by TCRdb: fastp trimming at Q25, MiXCR alignment, in-frame beta chains only. Every CDR3 protein is listed once, alongside the most common genes and DNA of its rows. These V and J calls derive from TCRdb rather than the authors' analysis. The sample profile shows 400,000 or so distinct CDR3 sequences; around 30% of them were found once. The biggest ten clones account for around 5.6% of the sample.

The donors were six healthy women who made up three monozygous twin pairs. All three twin pairs had been reared together and were thought likely to have met the same infectious agents and vaccines. TCR cDNA libraries were prepared from RNA that had been isolated from peripheral blood mononuclear cells. This clonotype was observed a few times. Its antigen target is currently unknown. No base-level quality is on record; no much larger clone is a single base apart. Points the paper makes about the study in general: Looking at the most abundant TCRbeta clonotypes, every donor had more CDR3 sequences in common with her twin than with unrelated donors. Twin pairs were reported to be markedly more alike in V gene usage than unrelated donors were, even when looking at non-selected out-of-frame TCRbeta clonotypes. The count of CDR3 clonotypes shared by two donors depended mainly on the product of the two donors' cloneset sizes, and twins did not clearly depart from this trend. Independent studies were stated to be required to validate the proposed role of the TCRalpha J segment in MHC recognition during thymic selection. Because the twins were reared together, environmental influences could not be ruled out as the explanation for twin similarity.

Reading the germline V gene (reference sequence) gives CDR1 LNHDA and CDR2 SQIVND. Trimming removed 4 bases from V and 0 bases from J, leaving 10 bases between the germline ends. Its CDR3 holds 15 amino acids, cysteine through phenylalanine. Only the CDR3 portion is preserved as DNA: 45 bases, with reading frame beginning at the first base. The sequence was obtained from a woman aged 18-50 years in good health. Sequencing was carried out using PBMCs. In this chain, TRBV19 is recombined with TRBJ1-5, with a weak D call of TRBD1 (5 bases match). The CDR3 protein sequence reads: CASSNGGGSNQPQHF. The DNA sequence reads TGTGCCAGTAGTAATGGGGGGGGTAGCAATCAGCCCCAGCATTTT.